Sequencing of this T cell receptor (beta chain) was carried out in a study of T cells after yellow fever vaccination. General study findings and limits: Clonotype sharing between CD4 and CD8 compartments was small. Most clones from primary vaccination resurfaced after the booster (around 97% CD4, about 91% CD8).

The germline V gene encodes CDR1 SGHTA and CDR2 FQGNSA. The CDR3 has 13 residues. V was shortened by 4 bases and J by 6 bases, with 10 bases between the two germline ends. UMIs were added to TCR cDNA along with a universal primer site when it was made by 5'RACE template switching. TCRdb redid the calling of the 5' RACE reads with MiXCR, one entry per CDR3 protein. The sample has more than 450,000 distinct CDR3 sequences; 21% are singletons. Points on this clonotype: Its antigen is unidentified.

The sample in question was PBMCs, obtained around 3 weeks after the first yellow fever vaccination. The clonotype was recovered from a man between 18 and 29 years old who received the YFV17D yellow fever vaccine. This sequence joins TRBV7-2 and TRBJ2-1, with D hard to call. This CDR3 is CASSSYWGNEQFF. CDR3 nucleotide sequence: TGTGCCAGCAGCTCATACTGGGGCAATGAGCAGTTCTTC.